This TCR beta chain was identified in a study of patients and donors after allogeneic stem cell transplantation. V gave up 7 bases and J gave up 4 bases; unmatched junction bases: 7. Looked up from germline, CDR1 is SQVTM and CDR2 is ANQGSEA. The CDR3 length is 13 residues. TCRdb used MiXCR to reprocess the RT-PCR reads, holding one entry per CDR3 protein. The sample consists of about 110,000 distinct CDR3 sequences, 35% of them appearing once. This TCR came from a human donor who was either an allogeneic HSCT recipient or a stem cell or donor lymphocyte infusion donor (not recorded which). It is not recorded whose cells these are; they may come from a transplant donor. The sample consisted of blood, either unsorted or a sorted T cell fraction (not recorded which). The chain links TRBV29-1 to TRBJ2-1; 7 bases agree with TRBD1. CDR3 loop: CSAATGPYNEQFF. CDR3 sequence (DNA): TGCAGCGCCGCGACAGGGCCGTACAATGAGCAGTTCTTC.